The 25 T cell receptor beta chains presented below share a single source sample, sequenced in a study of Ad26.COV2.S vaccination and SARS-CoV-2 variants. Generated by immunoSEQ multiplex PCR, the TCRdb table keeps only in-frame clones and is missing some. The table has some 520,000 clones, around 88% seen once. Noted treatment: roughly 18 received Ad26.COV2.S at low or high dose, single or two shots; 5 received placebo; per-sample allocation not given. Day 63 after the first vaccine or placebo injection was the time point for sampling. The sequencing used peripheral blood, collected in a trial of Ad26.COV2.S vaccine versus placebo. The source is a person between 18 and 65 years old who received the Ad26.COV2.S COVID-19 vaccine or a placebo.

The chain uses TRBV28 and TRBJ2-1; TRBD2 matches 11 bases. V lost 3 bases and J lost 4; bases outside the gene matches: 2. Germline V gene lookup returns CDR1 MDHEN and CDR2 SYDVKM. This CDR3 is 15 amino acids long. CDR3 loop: CASSFGTSGYNEQFF. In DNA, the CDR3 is TGTGCCAGCAGTTTCGGGACTAGCGGTTACAATGAGCAGTTCTTC.

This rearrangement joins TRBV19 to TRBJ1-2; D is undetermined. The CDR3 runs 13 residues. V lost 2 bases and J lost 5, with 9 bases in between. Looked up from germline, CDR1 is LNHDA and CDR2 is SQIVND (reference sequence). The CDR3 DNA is TGTGCCAGTAGTATAATGGCAGATTATGGCTACACCTTC. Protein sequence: CASSIMADYGYTF.

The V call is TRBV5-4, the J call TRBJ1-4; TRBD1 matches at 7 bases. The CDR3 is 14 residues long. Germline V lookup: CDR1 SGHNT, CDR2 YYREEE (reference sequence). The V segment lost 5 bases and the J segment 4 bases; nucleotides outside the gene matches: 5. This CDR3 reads CASSSRDSNEKLFF. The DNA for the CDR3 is TGTGCCAGCAGTTCTCGGGACAGTAATGAAAAACTGTTTTTT.

CDR3 coding DNA: TGTGCCAGTAGTCCAATACAGGGTTCCGGGGAGCTGTTTTTT. It specifies CASSPIQGSGELFF. The chain uses TRBV19 and TRBJ2-2, with D maybe TRBD1 (6 bases). The CDR3 consists of 14 residues. Deletions cut 5 bases from V and 6 bases from J, with 13 bases between. Germline assignment: CDR1 LNHDA and CDR2 SQIVND (reference sequence).

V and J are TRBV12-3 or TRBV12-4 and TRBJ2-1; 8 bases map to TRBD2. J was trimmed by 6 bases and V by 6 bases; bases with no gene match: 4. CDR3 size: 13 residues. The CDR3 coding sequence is TGTGCCAGCAGAGCGGGAGCTGGCAATGAGCAGTTCTTC. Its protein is CASRAGAGNEQFF.

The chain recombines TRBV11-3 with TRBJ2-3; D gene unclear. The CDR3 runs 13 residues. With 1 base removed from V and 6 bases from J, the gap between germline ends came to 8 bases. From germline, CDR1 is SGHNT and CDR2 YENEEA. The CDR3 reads CASSLGAGDTQYF. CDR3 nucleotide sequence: TGTGCCAGCAGCTTAGGGGCAGGCGATACGCAGTATTTT.

The CDR3, as DNA: TGTGCCAGCAGCCAACTTACGAGCGGGGACAAAAATGAGCAGTTCTTC. It specifies CASSQLTSGDKNEQFF. The genes are TRBV14 and TRBJ2-1; tentatively, D is TRBD2 (7 bases). In germline, CDR1 is SGHDN, CDR2 FVKESK. The V end was cut by 2 bases, the J end by 7 bases, with 18 bases between. CDR3 length: 16 residues.

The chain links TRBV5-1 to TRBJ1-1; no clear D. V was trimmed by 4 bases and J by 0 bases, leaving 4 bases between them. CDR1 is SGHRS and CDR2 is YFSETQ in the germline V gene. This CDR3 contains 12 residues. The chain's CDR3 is CASSNLNTEAFF. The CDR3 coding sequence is TGCGCCAGCAGCAACCTGAACACTGAAGCTTTCTTT.

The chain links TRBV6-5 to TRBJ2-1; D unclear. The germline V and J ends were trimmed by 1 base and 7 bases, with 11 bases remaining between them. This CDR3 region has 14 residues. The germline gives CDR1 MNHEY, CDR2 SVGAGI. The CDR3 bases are TGTGCCAGCAGTTACTTCGGACGGGTGAATGAGCAGTTCTTC. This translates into CASSYFGRVNEQFF.

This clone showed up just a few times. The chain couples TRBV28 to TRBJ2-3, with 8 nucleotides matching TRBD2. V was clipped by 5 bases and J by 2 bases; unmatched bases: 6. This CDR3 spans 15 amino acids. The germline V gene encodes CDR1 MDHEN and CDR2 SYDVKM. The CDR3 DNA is TGTGCCAGCAGTCAAACTAGCGGCTACACAGATACGCAGTATTTT. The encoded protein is CASSQTSGYTDTQYF.

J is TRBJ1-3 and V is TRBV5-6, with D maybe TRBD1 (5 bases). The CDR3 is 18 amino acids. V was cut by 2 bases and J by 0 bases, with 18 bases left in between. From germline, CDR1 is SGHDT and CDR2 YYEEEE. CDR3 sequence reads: CASSFAGGPVNSGNTIYF. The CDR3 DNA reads TGTGCCAGCAGCTTCGCGGGGGGTCCTGTAAACTCTGGAAACACCATATATTTT.

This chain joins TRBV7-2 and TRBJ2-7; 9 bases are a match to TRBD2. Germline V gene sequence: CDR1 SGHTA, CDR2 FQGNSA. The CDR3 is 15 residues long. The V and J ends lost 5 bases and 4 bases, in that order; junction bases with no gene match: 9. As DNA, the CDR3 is TGTGCCAGCAGCGCCCGGACTAGCGTTAAATACGAGCAGTACTTC. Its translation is CASSARTSVKYEQYF. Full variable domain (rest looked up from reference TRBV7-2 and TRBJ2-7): GAGVSQSPSNKVTEKGKDVELRCDPISGHTALYWYRQSLGQGLEFLIYFQGNSAPDKSGLPSDRFSAERTGGSVSTLTIQRTQQEDSAVYLCASSARTSVKYEQYFGPGTRLTVT.

The CDR3 DNA reads TGTGCCAGCAGGACCACTAGCGGACCGGCGTATTTT. Translated, it gives CASRTTSGPAYF. The chain carries TRBV2 and TRBJ2-3, with 8 bases fitting TRBD2. Germline values: CDR1 SNHLY, CDR2 FYNNEI. This CDR3 is 12 amino acids long. V shed 6 bases, J shed 14 bases, and the junction held 10 bases outside the gene matches.

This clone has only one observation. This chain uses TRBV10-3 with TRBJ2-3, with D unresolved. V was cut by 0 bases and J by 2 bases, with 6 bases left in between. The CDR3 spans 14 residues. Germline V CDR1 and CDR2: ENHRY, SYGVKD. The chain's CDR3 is CAISESDPTDTQYF. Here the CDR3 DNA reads TGTGCCATCAGTGAGTCTGACCCCACAGATACGCAGTATTTT.

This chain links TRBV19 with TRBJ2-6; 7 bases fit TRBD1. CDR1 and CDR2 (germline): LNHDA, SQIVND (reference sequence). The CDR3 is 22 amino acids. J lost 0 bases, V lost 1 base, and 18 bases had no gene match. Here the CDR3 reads CASSIGRGRGKRGSSGANVLTF. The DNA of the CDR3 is TGTGCCAGTAGTATAGGAAGGGGCAGGGGGAAAAGAGGAAGCTCTGGGGCCAACGTCCTGACTTTC.

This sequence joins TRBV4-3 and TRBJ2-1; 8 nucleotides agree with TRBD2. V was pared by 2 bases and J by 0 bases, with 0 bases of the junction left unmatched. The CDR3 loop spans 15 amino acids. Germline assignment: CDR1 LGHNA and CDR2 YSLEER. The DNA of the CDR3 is TGCGCCAGCAGCCAAAGCGGGAGCTCCTACAATGAGCAGTTCTTC. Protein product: CASSQSGSSYNEQFF.

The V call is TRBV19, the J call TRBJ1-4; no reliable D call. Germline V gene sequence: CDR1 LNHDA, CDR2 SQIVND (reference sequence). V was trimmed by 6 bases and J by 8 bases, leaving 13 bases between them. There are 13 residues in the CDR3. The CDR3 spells CASSRGLREKLFF. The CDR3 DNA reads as TGTGCCAGTAGCCGAGGTTTAAGAGAAAAACTGTTTTTT.

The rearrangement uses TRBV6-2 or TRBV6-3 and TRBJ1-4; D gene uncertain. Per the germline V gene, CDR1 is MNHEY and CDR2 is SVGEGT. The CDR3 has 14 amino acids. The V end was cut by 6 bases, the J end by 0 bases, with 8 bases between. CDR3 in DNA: TGTGCCAGCAGCCACACCGCAACTAATGAAAAACTGTTTTTT. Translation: CASSHTATNEKLFF.

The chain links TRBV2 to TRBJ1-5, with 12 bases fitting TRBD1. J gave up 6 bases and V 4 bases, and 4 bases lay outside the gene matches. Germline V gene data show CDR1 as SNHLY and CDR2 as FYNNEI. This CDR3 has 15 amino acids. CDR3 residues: CASSAGTGGAQPQHF. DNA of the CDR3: TGTGCCAGCAGTGCCGGGACAGGGGGCGCTCAGCCCCAGCATTTT.

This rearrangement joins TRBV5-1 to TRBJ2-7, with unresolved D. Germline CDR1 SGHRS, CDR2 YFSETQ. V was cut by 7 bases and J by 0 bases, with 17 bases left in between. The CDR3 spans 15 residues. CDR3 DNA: TGCGCCAGCCGAAGAGCCGACGGAAGCTCCTACGAGCAGTACTTC. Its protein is CASRRADGSSYEQYF.

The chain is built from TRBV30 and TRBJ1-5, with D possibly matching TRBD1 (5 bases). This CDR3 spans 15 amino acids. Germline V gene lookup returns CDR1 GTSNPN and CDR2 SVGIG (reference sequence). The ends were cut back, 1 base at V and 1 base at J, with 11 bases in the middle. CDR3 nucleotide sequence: TGTGCCTGGAGTGAGGAATGGGACAGCAATCAGCCCCAGCATTTT. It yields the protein CAWSEEWDSNQPQHF.

The CDR3 spells CASSSNGRPKYEQFF. The CDR3 DNA reads TGTGCCAGCAGTTCCAACGGGCGCCCTAAGTATGAGCAGTTCTTC. This chain connects TRBV28 to TRBJ2-1; D gene uncertain. This CDR3 spans 15 amino acids. Trimming took off 4 bases at V and 8 bases at J, with 18 bases between the two ends. The germline CDR1 and CDR2 sequences are MDHEN and SYDVKM.

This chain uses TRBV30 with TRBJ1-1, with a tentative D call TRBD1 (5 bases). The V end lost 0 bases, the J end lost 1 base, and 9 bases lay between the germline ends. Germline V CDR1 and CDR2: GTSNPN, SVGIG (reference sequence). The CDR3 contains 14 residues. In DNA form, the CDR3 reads TGTGCCTGGAGTGTAATGAGGGGGAACACTGAAGCTTTCTTT. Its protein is CAWSVMRGNTEAFF.

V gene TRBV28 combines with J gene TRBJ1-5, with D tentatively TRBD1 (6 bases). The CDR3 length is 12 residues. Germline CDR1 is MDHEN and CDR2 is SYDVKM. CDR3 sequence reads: CGGGGSNQPQHF. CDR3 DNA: TGTGGGGGAGGGGGAAGCAATCAGCCCCAGCATTTT.

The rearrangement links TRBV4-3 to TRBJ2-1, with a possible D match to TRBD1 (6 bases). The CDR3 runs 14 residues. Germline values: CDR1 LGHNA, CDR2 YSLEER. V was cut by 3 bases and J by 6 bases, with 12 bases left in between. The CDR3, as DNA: TGCGCCAGCAGCCAGCATACAGGGTTCAATGAGCAGTTCTTC. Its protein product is CASSQHTGFNEQFF.